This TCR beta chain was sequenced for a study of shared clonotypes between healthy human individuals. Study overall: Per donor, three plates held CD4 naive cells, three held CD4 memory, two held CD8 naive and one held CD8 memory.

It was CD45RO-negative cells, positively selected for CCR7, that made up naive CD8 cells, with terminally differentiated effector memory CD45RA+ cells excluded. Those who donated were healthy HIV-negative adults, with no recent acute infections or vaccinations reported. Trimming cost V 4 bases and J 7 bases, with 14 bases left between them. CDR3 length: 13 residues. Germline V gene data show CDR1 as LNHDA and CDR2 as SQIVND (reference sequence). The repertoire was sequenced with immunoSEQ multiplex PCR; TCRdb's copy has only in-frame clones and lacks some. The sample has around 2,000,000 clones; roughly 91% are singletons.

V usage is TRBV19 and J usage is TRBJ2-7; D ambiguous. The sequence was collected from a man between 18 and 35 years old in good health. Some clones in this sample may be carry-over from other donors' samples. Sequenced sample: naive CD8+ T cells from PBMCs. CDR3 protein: CASSRNAEDEQYF. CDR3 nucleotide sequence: TGTGCCAGTAGTAGGAACGCCGAGGATGAGCAGTACTTC.